This TCR beta chain emerged from a study of blood T cells in healthy people across ages. Findings of the study overall: Lack of knowledge of donor CMV status possibly confounded expanded clonotype changes. Total diversity from one million sequenced T cells was likely underestimated. More naive CD4+ cells and higher diversity marked long-lived donors relative to aged donors.

For this clonotype: Its antigen is still unknown.

The CDR3 runs to 18 residues. The J segment lost 1 base and the V segment lost 6 bases, leaving 12 bases of the junction unmatched. A second PCR, run for about 7 to 11 cycles, used a sample-barcoded 5' primer plus a J-beta primer mix. TCRdb re-derived calls from the 5' RACE reads in MiXCR, one entry per CDR3 protein. Among hundreds of thousands of distinct CDR3 sequences listed, 45% to 70% were seen once. Material for sequencing was blood. The sequence came from a man aged 35-49 years in good health. V usage is TRBV12-3 or TRBV12-4 and J usage is TRBJ2-1; 10 nucleotides line up with TRBD1. CDR3 loop: CASRPGVGQGVSYNEQFF. Here the CDR3 DNA reads TGTGCCAGCAGGCCGGGTGTTGGACAGGGGGTATCCTACAATGAGCAGTTCTTC.